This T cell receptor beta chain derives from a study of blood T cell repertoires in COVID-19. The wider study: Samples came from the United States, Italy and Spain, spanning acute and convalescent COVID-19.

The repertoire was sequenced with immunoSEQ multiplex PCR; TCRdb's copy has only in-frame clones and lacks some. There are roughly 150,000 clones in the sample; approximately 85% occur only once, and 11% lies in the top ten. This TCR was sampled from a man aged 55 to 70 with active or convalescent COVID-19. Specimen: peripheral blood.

CDR3 sequence: CASTERGGTDTQYF. In DNA, the CDR3 is TGCGCCAGCACTGAGCGGGGGGGCACAGATACGCAGTATTTT. The V call is TRBV5-1, the J call TRBJ2-3; 9 bases are a match to TRBD2. This CDR3 contains 14 residues. CDR1 and CDR2 (germline): SGHRS, YFSETQ. V shed 6 bases and J 1 base; nucleotides not matched to a gene: 3.